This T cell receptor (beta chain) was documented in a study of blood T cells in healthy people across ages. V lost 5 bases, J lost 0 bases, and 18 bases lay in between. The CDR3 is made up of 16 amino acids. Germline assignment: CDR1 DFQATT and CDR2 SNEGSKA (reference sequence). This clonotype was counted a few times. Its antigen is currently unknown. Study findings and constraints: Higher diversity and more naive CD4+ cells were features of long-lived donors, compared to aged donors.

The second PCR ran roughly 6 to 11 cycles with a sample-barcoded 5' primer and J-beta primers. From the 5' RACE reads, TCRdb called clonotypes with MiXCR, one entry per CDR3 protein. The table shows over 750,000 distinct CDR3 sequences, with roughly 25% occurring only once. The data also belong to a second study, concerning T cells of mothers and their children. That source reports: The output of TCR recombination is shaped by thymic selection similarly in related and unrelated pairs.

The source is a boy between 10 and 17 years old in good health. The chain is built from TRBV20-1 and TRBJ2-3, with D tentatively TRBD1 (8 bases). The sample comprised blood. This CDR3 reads CSAQSQQGGSTDTQYF. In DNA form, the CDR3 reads TGCAGTGCTCAATCTCAACAGGGGGGGAGCACAGATACGCAGTATTTT.